The subject of this entry is one T cell receptor beta chain. Its cognate antigen has yet to be identified. There are no base qualities to consult, and no much larger clone falls within one base. This specimen comes from a study of blood T cells in healthy people across ages (dated by TCRdb to about 2015). Regarding the research as a whole: In model experiments, template switching captured roughly one uniquely barcoded TCR beta cDNA molecule for every two T cells. Using deep sequencing normalized with unique cDNA molecular identifiers, the study measured how TCR beta repertoire diversity changes with age. Four age groups were formed from the donors: young (average 16 years), middle-aged (approximately 42), aged (about 62) and long-lived (less than 85). To avoid experimental bias, donors of different ages were randomly spread across the sequencing lanes. For two donors (one aged 18 to 29 and one aged 80 or older), the study analyzed two additional independent replicas of 1 million unique cDNA reads from the same blood draw. Summary of the overall study and its limitations: Observed TCR beta diversity per million T cells fell roughly linearly with age, and a significant reduction was already apparent by age about 36. The CMV infection status of donors was not known, potentially confounding age-related changes in expanded clonotypes. Compared with the aged group, the long-lived group had more naive CD4+ T cells, fewer expanded clones and increased TCR diversity, suggesting age selection. Estimates of total diversity based on one million sequenced T cells were considered lower bounds and underestimates. The percentage of naive T cells measured by flow cytometry correlated strongly with observed TCR beta diversity. Bulk unsorted PBMC profiling prevented conclusive comparison of naive and antigen-experienced compartments.

Library preparation was by 5' RACE. The data were produced on an Illumina HiSeq 2500. The second PCR ran for roughly 7 to 12 cycles and used a J-beta primer mix along with a sample-barcoded 5' primer. A template-switch 5' adaptor carrying 12 random nucleotides introduced a unique molecular identifier onto each TCR beta cDNA molecule. Each sample yielded at least 3 million CDR3-containing paired-end reads. First-strand cDNA was synthesized from all RNA with the Mint cDNA synthesis kit, primed by a TRBC-specific oligonucleotide. All cDNA was treated with uracil-DNA glycosylase and then went through a first 18-cycle PCR with the universal primers M1SS and BC2_uni_R. Under the source paper's analysis protocol: For normalization, 1 million high-quality reads were randomly selected from each sample, with every read carrying a distinct molecular identifier. Instead of being binned into consensus sequences, reads with shared molecular identifiers were discarded. MiTCR, run with a Q25 quality threshold and the strictest error-elimination algorithm, handled CDR3 identification, clonotype clustering and error correction. A nonparametric unseen species model with Euler transformation was used to estimate a lower bound on total TCR beta diversity. TCRdb itself trimmed the public reads at Q25 with fastp, ran MiXCR and retained productive beta chains. Every distinct CDR3 protein forms one entry, paired with its most common genes and DNA. Clone size and V and J calls follow TCRdb, not the original study. The sample profile shows over 600,000 distinct CDR3 sequences; about 47% of them were found once. Around 18% of the sample rests with the top ten.

Systemically healthy Caucasian individuals from Russia, over 30 in total and aged about 6 to 95 years, were included as donors. Approximately 10 milliliters of peripheral blood were collected from each donor into EDTA-treated Vacutainer tubes. PBMCs were isolated by Ficoll-Paque density-gradient centrifugation, with at least 7 million obtained per sample. Trizol reagent was used to extract total RNA from the PBMCs, yielding at least 6 micrograms per sample. For every donor, flow cytometry on a PBMC aliquot measured the percentage of naive CD45RAhigh/CD27high T cells. V and J are truncated by 2 bases and 1 base respectively, leaving an intervening sequence of 6 bases. There are 14 amino acids in the CDR3, from cysteine to phenylalanine inclusive. The retained sequence is limited to the CDR3, 42 bases, with the frame set at the first base.

The chain is encoded by TRBV12-3 or TRBV12-4 joined to TRBJ2-1; a weak D assignment points to TRBD1 (5 bases agree). The sequence was collected from an older man in good health. Sequencing was performed on blood. The bases read TGTGCCAGCAGTTTAAGACAGTCCTACAATGAGCAGTTCTTC. Its translation is CASSLRQSYNEQFF.